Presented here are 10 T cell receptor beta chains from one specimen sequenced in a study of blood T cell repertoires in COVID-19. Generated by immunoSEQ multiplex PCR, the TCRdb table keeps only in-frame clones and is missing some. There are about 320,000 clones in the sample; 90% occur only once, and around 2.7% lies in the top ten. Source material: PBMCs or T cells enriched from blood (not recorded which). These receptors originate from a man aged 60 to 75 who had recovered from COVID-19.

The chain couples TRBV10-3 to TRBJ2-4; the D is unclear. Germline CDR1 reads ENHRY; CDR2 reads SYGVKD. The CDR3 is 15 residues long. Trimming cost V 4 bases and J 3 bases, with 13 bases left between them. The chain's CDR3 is CAISGSPGVKNIQYF. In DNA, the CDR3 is TGTGCCATCAGTGGGTCACCAGGTGTCAAAAACATTCAGTACTTC.

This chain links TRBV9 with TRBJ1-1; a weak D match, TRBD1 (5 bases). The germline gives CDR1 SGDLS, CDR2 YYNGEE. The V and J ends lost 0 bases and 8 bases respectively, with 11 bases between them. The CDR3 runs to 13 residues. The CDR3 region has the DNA TGTGCCAGCAGCGTAGCAGGGTCTTCCGAAGCTTTCTTT. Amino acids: CASSVAGSSEAFF.

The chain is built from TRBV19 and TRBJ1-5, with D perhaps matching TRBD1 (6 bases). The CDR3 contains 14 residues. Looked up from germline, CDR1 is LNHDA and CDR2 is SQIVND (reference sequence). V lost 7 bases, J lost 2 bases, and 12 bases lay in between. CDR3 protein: CASKQGWGNQPQHF. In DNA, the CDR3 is TGTGCCAGTAAACAGGGTTGGGGCAATCAGCCCCAGCATTTT.

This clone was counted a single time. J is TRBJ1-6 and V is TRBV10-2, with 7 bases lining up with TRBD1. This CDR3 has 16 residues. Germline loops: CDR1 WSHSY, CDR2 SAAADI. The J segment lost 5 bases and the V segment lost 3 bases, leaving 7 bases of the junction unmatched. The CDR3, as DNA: TGCGCCAGCAGTGACAGACAGGGCCGTAATAATTCACCCCTCCACTTT. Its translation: CASSDRQGRNNSPLHF.

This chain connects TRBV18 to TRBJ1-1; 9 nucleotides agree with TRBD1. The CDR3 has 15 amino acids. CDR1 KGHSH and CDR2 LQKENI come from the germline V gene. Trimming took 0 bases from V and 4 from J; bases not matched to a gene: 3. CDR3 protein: CASSPPGTGSTEAFF. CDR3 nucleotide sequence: TGTGCCAGCTCACCACCCGGGACAGGGAGCACTGAAGCTTTCTTT.

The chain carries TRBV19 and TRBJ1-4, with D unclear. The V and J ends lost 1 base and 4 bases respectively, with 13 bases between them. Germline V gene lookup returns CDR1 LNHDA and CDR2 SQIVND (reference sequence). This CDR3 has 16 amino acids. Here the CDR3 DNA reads TGTGCCAGTAGTATAGGAACGGGTCGGGGTAATGAAAAACTGTTTTTT. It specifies CASSIGTGRGNEKLFF.

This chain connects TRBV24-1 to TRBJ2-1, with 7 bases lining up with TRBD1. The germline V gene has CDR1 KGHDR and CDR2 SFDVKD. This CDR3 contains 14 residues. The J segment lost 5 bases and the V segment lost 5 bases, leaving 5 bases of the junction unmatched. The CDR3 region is CATSGRGLNNEQFF. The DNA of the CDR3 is TGTGCCACCAGTGGCAGGGGGTTAAACAATGAGCAGTTCTTC.

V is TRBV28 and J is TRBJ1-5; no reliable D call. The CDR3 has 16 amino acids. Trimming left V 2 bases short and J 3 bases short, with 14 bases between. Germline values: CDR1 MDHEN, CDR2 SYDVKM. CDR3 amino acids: CASSLGGARNNQPQHF. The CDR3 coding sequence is TGTGCCAGCAGTTTAGGAGGCGCCAGGAACAATCAGCCCCAGCATTTT.

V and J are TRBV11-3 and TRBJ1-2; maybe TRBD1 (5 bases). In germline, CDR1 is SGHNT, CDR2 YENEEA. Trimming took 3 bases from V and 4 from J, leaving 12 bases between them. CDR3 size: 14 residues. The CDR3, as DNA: TGTGCCAGCAGCTTGGGGGGAGTGAGCTATGGCTACACCTTC. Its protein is CASSLGGVSYGYTF.

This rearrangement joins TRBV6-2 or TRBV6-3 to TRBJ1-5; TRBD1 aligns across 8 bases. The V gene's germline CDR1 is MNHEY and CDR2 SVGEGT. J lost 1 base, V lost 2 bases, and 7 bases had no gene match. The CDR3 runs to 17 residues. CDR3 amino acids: CASSYPSGGLSNQPQHF. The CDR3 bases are TGTGCCAGCAGTTACCCATCAGGGGGCCTAAGCAATCAGCCCCAGCATTTT.